This TCR beta chain was sequenced during a study of blood T cell repertoires in COVID-19. On the study more broadly: Material from acute and convalescent COVID-19 was sourced from the United States, Italy and Spain. T cells, B-cell-depleted T cells, or PBMCs provided the cDNA or gDNA that served as material.

In the source study's methods: Nucleated cell counts were estimated from reference gene primer amplification. The table came from immunoSEQ multiplex PCR; TCRdb's copy has only in-frame clones and leaves some out. V and J calls and clone size are those listed in that table; D and trimming were worked out from the DNA. Seen here are about 64,000 clones, roughly 91% observed once, and the top ten hold 1.5% to 2%. The germline CDR1 and CDR2 sequences are SGHKS and YYEKEE (reference sequence). The CDR3 totals 13 residues. Trimming left V 4 bases short and J 6 bases short, with 14 bases between. This chain joins TRBV5-5 and TRBJ2-7; no definite D call. Sequencing was done on a sample of peripheral blood. This clonotype originated in a human donor in a cohort sampled during active COVID-19. The CDR3 coding sequence is TGTGCCAGCAGCCACTCCGCCTCAAGCGAGCAGTACTTC. Translation gives CASSHSASSEQYF.